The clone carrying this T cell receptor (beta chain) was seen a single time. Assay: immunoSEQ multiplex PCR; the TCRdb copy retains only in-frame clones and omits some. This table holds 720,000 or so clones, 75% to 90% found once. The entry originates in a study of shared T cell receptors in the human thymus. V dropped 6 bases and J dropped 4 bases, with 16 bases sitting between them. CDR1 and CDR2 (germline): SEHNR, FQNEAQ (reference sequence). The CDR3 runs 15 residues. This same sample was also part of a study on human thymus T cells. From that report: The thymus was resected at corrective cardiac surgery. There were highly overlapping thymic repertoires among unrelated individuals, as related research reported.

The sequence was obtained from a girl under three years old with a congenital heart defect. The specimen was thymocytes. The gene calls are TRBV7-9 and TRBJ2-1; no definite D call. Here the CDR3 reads CASSFAAPLYNEQFF. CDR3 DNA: TGTGCCAGCAGTTTCGCCGCGCCCCTATACAATGAGCAGTTCTTC.